The present T cell receptor (beta chain) was sequenced within a study of graft-versus-host responses after intestinal transplantation. Across the whole study: Each patient got anti-thymocyte globulin induction, then tacrolimus and steroids for about 3 years. General study results and limits: Recipient marrow contained GvH clones, some of which appeared first in ileum or blood.

As to this clone: Its antigen is not known.

The assay was immunoSEQ multiplex PCR, and TCRdb's table has in-frame clones only and misses some. The sample records approximately 110,000 clones, 90% to 95% being singletons. Trimming removed 6 bases from V and 0 bases from J, with 21 bases in between. Germline values: CDR1 LNHDA, CDR2 SQIVND (reference sequence). This CDR3 spans 19 amino acids. This material consisted of unstimulated CD4+ T cells sorted from spleen or lymph node cells, taken before transplant. The TCR was taken from a human donor who was the organ donor for an intestinal transplant. The genes are TRBV19 and TRBJ2-6, with a tentative D call TRBD1 (8 bases). Here the CDR3 DNA reads TGTGCCAGTAGGGGACTACAGGGGGTCGTACGCTCTGGGGCCAACGTCCTGACTTTC. It encodes CASRGLQGVVRSGANVLTF.